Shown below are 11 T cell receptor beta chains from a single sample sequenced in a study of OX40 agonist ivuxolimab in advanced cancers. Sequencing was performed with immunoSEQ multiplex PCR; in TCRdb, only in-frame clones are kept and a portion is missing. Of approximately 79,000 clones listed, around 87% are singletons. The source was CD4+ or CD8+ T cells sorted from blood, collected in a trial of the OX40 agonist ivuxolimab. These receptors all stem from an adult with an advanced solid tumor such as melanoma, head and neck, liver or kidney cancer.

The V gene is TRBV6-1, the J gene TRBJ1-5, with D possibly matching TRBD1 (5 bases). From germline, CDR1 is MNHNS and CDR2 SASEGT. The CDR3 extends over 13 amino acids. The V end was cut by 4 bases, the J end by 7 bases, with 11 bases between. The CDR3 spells CASSGQGEQPQHF. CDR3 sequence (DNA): TGTGCCAGCAGTGGGCAGGGAGAGCAGCCCCAGCATTTT.

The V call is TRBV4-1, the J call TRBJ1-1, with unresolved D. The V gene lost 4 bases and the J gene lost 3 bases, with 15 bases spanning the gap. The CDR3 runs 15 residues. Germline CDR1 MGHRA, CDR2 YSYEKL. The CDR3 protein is CASSRGEGGDTEAFF. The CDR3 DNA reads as TGCGCCAGCAGCCGAGGAGAAGGCGGCGACACTGAAGCTTTCTTT.

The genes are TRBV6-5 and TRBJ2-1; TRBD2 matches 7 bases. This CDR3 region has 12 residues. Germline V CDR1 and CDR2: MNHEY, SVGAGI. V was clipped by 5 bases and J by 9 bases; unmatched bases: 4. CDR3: CASSDVAGEQFF. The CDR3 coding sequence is TGTGCCAGCAGTGACGTAGCGGGTGAGCAGTTCTTC.

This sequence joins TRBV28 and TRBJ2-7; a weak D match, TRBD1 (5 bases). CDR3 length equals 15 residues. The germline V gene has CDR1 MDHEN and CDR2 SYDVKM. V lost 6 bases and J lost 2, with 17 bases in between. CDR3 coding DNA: TGTGCCAGCAGCCCAGCTTCAGGGATCCCCTACGAGCAGTACTTC. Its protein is CASSPASGIPYEQYF.

For the CDR3, the DNA is TGTGCCAGCAGCTTTCGAGCTATTGCAGATACGCAGTATTTT. It codes for CASSFRAIADTQYF. The chain employs TRBV7-2 and TRBJ2-3; D gene ambiguous. CDR3 length: 14 amino acids. Trimming pared 3 bases from V and 4 bases from J, leaving 11 bases between. The germline V gene encodes CDR1 SGHTA and CDR2 FQGNSA.

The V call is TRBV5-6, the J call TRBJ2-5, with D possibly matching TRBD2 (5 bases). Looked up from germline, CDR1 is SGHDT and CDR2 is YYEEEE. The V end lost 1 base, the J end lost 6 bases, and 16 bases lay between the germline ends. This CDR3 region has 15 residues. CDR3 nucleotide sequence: TGTGCCAGCAGCTTGAGGGTCCCCGGGGTTCAGACCCAGTACTTC. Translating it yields CASSLRVPGVQTQYF.

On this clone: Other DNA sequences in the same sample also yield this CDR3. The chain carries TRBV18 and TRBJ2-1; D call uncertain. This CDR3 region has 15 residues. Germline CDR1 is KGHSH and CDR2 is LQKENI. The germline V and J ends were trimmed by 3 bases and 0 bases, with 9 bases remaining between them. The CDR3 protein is CASSPLGVSYNEQFF. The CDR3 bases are TGTGCCAGCTCACCCCTCGGTGTCTCCTACAATGAGCAGTTCTTC.

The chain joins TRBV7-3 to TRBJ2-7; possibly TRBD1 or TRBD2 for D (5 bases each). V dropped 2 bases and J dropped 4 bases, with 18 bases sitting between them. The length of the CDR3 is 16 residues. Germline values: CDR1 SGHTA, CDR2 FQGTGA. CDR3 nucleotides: TGTGCCAGCAGCTTAGGGGGACCTAGACAGAAATACGAGCAGTACGTC. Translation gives CASSLGGPRQKYEQYV.

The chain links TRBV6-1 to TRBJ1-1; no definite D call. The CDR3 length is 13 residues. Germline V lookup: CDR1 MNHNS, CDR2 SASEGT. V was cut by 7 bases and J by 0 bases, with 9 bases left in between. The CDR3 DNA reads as TGTGCCAGCACCCGGGAGATGAACACTGAAGCTTTCTTT. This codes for CASTREMNTEAFF.

The CDR3 DNA follows: TGTGCCAGCAGCTTATCGCCAGGGGGCTTTGGCTACACCTTC. It specifies CASSLSPGGFGYTF. The genes are TRBV7-6 and TRBJ1-2, with 8 bases matching TRBD1. Germline CDR1 is SGHVS and CDR2 is FNYEAQ. The CDR3 loop spans 14 amino acids. The J segment lost 7 bases and the V segment lost 2 bases, leaving 6 bases of the junction unmatched.

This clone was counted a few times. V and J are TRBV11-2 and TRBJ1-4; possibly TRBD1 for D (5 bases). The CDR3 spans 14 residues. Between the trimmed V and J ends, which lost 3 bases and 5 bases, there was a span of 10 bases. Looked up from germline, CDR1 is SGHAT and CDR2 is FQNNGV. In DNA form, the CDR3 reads TGTGCCAGCAGCTTGGGGCAGGCAAATGAAAAACTGTTTTTT. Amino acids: CASSLGQANEKLFF.